These 2 T cell receptor beta chains came from one sample sequenced in a study of OX40 agonist ivuxolimab in advanced cancers. The method was immunoSEQ multiplex PCR; TCRdb's version includes in-frame clones alone and lacks a portion of them. The table lists tens of thousands of clones, roughly 82% of them singletons. This specimen consisted of CD4+ or CD8+ T cells sorted from blood, obtained in a trial of the OX40 agonist ivuxolimab. The source of these receptors is an adult with an advanced solid tumor such as melanoma, head and neck, liver or kidney cancer.

The chain employs TRBV6-6 and TRBJ2-5; D is possibly TRBD1 or TRBD2 (6 bases each). The germline V gene has CDR1 MNHNY and CDR2 SVGAGI (reference sequence). Trimming shortened V by 7 bases and J by 3 bases, and 18 bases separated the two germline ends. This CDR3 comprises 15 residues. The CDR3 spells CASTTSGAGKETQYF. Here the CDR3 DNA reads TGTGCCAGCACCACCTCGGGGGCTGGGAAAGAGACCCAGTACTTC.

The chain is built from TRBV5-1 and TRBJ1-6; D remains ambiguous. CDR3 length: 15 amino acids. Germline V gene lookup returns CDR1 SGHRS and CDR2 YFSETQ. Deletions cut 4 bases from V and 5 bases from J, with 13 bases between. The chain's CDR3 is CASSGWGEDNSPLHF. CDR3 DNA sequence: TGCGCCAGCAGCGGCTGGGGAGAGGATAATTCACCCCTCCACTTT.